What follows are 7 T cell receptor beta chains derived from one specimen sequenced in a study of cytomegalovirus exposure and HLA in healthy donors (dated by TCRdb to the late 2010s). Receptor amplification or capture employed the immunoSEQ multiplex PCR assay. For the multiplex PCR, a mixture combining 60 forward primers for TCR Vbeta segments and 13 reverse primers for TCR Jbeta segments was used. TCRdb mirrors the immuneACCESS table, restricted to in-frame sequences. Some clones are absent from its copies; in checked studies, under half trace to an unresolved V gene, and the reason for the others is unknown. This sample has 150,000 to 200,000 clones in its table, and around 85% of those were observed once. Of the sample, around a tenth falls within the top ten clones. The sample was PBMCs. The receptors were sampled from a man between 18 and 35 years old in good health and CMV-seropositive.

This chain joins TRBV9 and TRBJ2-3; TRBD2 matches 8 bases. V trimming: 2 bases; J trimming: 2 bases; junction bases outside the gene matches: 7. The CDR3 length is 16 residues. Germline lookup yields CDR1 SGDLS and CDR2 YYNGEE. The CDR3 reads CASSVDGGAFTDTQYF. The CDR3 nucleotides read TGTGCCAGCAGCGTGGACGGGGGGGCTTTCACAGATACGCAGTATTTT.

The genes are TRBV4-3 and TRBJ2-2, with 8 bases lining up with TRBD2. From germline, CDR1 is LGHNA and CDR2 YSLEER. Germline trimming cut 0 bases from V and 6 bases from J; bases unmatched to any gene: 9. The CDR3 runs 17 residues. DNA for the CDR3: TGCGCCAGCAGCCAAGATCGGGGGGGCGCAAATCCCGGGGAGCTGTTTTTT. As protein: CASSQDRGGANPGELFF.

The V and J genes are TRBV4-2 and TRBJ1-5; D call uncertain. Trimming shortened V by 4 bases and J by 8 bases, and 12 bases separated the two germline ends. The CDR3 totals 13 residues. Germline CDR1 LGHNA, CDR2 YNFKEQ. DNA for the CDR3: TGTGCCAGCAGCCCGACCCAGAGGGAGCCCCAGCATTTT. Its protein product is CASSPTQREPQHF.

The genes are TRBV7-3 and TRBJ2-6; no firm D call. The CDR3 is 14 residues long. V lost 0 bases, J lost 3 bases, and 3 bases lay in between. CDR1 is SGHTA, CDR2 FQGTGA, per germline. For the CDR3, the DNA is TGTGCCAGCAGCTTAACCGGTGGGGCCAACGTCCTGACTTTC. Translating gives CASSLTGGANVLTF.

Here the CDR3 reads CASRLTGGNTGELFF. In nucleotides, the CDR3 is TGTGCCAGCAGACTAACGGGGGGGAACACCGGGGAGCTGTTTTTT. This chain links TRBV6-5 with TRBJ2-2; the match to TRBD2 covers 7 bases. Unmatched junction bases numbered 5, after V lost 6 bases and J lost 1 base. The germline gives CDR1 MNHEY, CDR2 SVGAGI. The CDR3 loop spans 15 amino acids.

A note on this clone: Other DNA sequences of this sample code for an identical CDR3. The chain links TRBV11-2 to TRBJ2-2, with 9 bases identical to TRBD1. The CDR3 runs to 15 residues. The junction had 7 bases not matched to a gene; V was cut back by 5 bases and J by 6 bases. From germline, CDR1 is SGHAT and CDR2 FQNNGV. The CDR3 DNA follows: TGTGCCAGCAGCCGGGACAGGGCGGGCGCCGGGGAGCTGTTTTTT. This codes for CASSRDRAGAGELFF.

The V call is TRBV5-4, the J call TRBJ2-5; tentative D call: TRBD1 (6 bases). Germline loops: CDR1 SGHNT, CDR2 YYREEE (reference sequence). The CDR3 is made up of 15 amino acids. With 3 bases removed from V and 5 bases from J, the gap between germline ends came to 17 bases. The DNA of the CDR3 is TGTGCCAGCAGCTCTTCAGGGGCCCCAGGGGAGACCCAGTACTTC. Protein: CASSSSGAPGETQYF. The variable domain in full, with the rest retrieved from reference TRBV5-4 and TRBJ2-5, is ETGVTQSPTHLIKTRGQQVTLRCSSQSGHNTVSWYQQALGQGPQFIFQYYREEENGRGNFPPRFSGLQFPNYSSELNVNALELDDSALYLCASSSSGAPGETQYFGPGTRLLVL.